Listed below are T cell receptor beta chains from one sample, sequenced in a study of blood T cell repertoires in COVID-19. Data came from immunoSEQ multiplex PCR; TCRdb stores just in-frame clones and leaves some out. Of over 65,000 clones in the sample, roughly 80% were seen once. Sample: peripheral blood. Receptors originate from a man older than 75 with active COVID-19. CDR3s include the opening cysteine and the closing phenylalanine or tryptophan. The D gene is left open where the match is weak. Size values are once, few and many counts, or a class for expanded clones, and some rows have none.

v_call: TRBV4-2
d_call: TRBD1
j_call: TRBJ1-3
clone_size: .
cdr3_nt: TGTGCCAGCAGCCGATCACAGGGGGGTCGCCAGTCGAACCCTGGAAACACCATATATTTT
cdr3_aa: CASSRSQGGRQSNPGNTIYF

v_call: TRBV14
d_call: TRBD1
j_call: TRBJ2-7
clone_size: once
cdr3_nt: TGTGCCAGCAGCCAGAAACAGGGGGAATTGGCCTACGAGCAGTACTTC
cdr3_aa: CASSQKQGELAYEQYF

v_call: TRBV5-1
d_call: TRBD1
j_call: TRBJ2-5
clone_size: .
cdr3_nt: TGCGCCAGCAGCTTAGGGACAGCTCAAGAGACCCAGTACTTC
cdr3_aa: CASSLGTAQETQYF

v_call: TRBV4-1
d_call: TRBD1
j_call: TRBJ1-4
clone_size: .
cdr3_nt: TGCGCCAGCAGCCAAGAATCGGGGACAGCAACTAATGAAAAACTGTTTTTT
cdr3_aa: CASSQESGTATNEKLFF

v_call: TRBV18
d_call: .
j_call: TRBJ1-6
clone_size: .
cdr3_nt: TGTGCCAGCTCACCGGAACAGAATTCACCCCTCCACTTT
cdr3_aa: CASSPEQNSPLHF

v_call: TRBV11-3
d_call: .
j_call: TRBJ2-5
clone_size: few
cdr3_nt: TGTGCCAGCAGCTTAGGTTCTAGGTTCGGAGAGACCCAGTACTTC
cdr3_aa: CASSLGSRFGETQYF

v_call: TRBV28
d_call: TRBD2
j_call: TRBJ2-3
clone_size: few
cdr3_nt: TGTGCCAGCAGGTCCCCTTTATCCGGGACTAGCGGCACAGATACGCAGTATTTT
cdr3_aa: CASRSPLSGTSGTDTQYF

v_call: TRBV7-9
d_call: TRBD1
j_call: TRBJ1-5
clone_size: .
cdr3_nt: TGTGCCAGCAGCAACGGACAGGGGCGAAATCAGCCCCAGCATTTT
cdr3_aa: CASSNGQGRNQPQHF

v_call: TRBV19
d_call: TRBD1
j_call: TRBJ2-2
clone_size: few
cdr3_nt: TGTGCCAGTAGAAGACAGGGGCTCAACACCGGGGAGCTGTTTTTT
cdr3_aa: CASRRQGLNTGELFF

v_call: TRBV7-2
d_call: TRBD1
j_call: TRBJ1-5
clone_size: .
cdr3_nt: TGTGCCAGCAGCTGGGACAGGAATCAGCCCCAGCATTTT
cdr3_aa: CASSWDRNQPQHF

v_call: TRBV7-8
d_call: TRBD2
j_call: TRBJ2-6
clone_size: .
cdr3_nt: TGTGCCAGCAGCTTAGTTTGGCTAGCGGGAGGGCCTGGGGCCAACGTCCTGACTTTC
cdr3_aa: CASSLVWLAGGPGANVLTF

v_call: TRBV19
d_call: TRBD2
j_call: TRBJ2-2
clone_size: .
cdr3_nt: TGTGCCAGTAGGGGACTAGCGGGCAACACCGGGGAGCTGTTTTTT
cdr3_aa: CASRGLAGNTGELFF

v_call: TRBV5-4
d_call: .
j_call: TRBJ1-5
clone_size: .
cdr3_nt: TGTGCCAGCAGCCCGGGTAACAATCAGCCCCAGCATTTT
cdr3_aa: CASSPGNNQPQHF

v_call: TRBV6-2/TRBV6-3
d_call: TRBD1
j_call: TRBJ1-1
clone_size: .
cdr3_nt: TGTGCCAGCAGTTACACCGGGACAGGGGTGGCTTTCTTT
cdr3_aa: CASSYTGTGVAFF

v_call: TRBV9
d_call: TRBD1
j_call: TRBJ1-6
clone_size: .
cdr3_nt: TGTGCCAGCAGCCCTTTGACAGGGGGTACTTCACCCCTCCACTTT
cdr3_aa: CASSPLTGGTSPLHF

v_call: TRBV4-2
d_call: TRBD1
j_call: TRBJ1-4
clone_size: .
cdr3_nt: TGTGCCAGCAGCCCGAACGACAGGGGGAGTGAAAAACTGTTTTTT
cdr3_aa: CASSPNDRGSEKLFF

v_call: TRBV16
d_call: .
j_call: TRBJ2-7
clone_size: .
cdr3_nt: TGTGCCAGCAGCCAATACGGGGTTGGCAAAACCTACGAGCAGTACTTC
cdr3_aa: CASSQYGVGKTYEQYF

v_call: TRBV29-1
d_call: TRBD1
j_call: TRBJ2-7
clone_size: .
cdr3_nt: TGCAGCGTCGAGGACAGGGGGTCCTACGAGCAGTACTTC
cdr3_aa: CSVEDRGSYEQYF

v_call: TRBV19
d_call: .
j_call: TRBJ1-1
clone_size: once
cdr3_nt: TGTGCCAGTAGTATAAACCCCCGACAGGCGAACACTGAAGCTTTCTTT
cdr3_aa: CASSINPRQANTEAFF

v_call: TRBV11-3
d_call: .
j_call: TRBJ2-1
clone_size: .
cdr3_nt: TGTGCCAGCAGCTTTAGCTCCTACAATGAGCAGTTCTTC
cdr3_aa: CASSFSSYNEQFF

v_call: TRBV11-2
d_call: TRBD2
j_call: TRBJ2-2
clone_size: .
cdr3_nt: TGTGCCAGCAGCTCAGGACTAGCGGGGGGAGCCGGGGAGCTGTTTTTT
cdr3_aa: CASSSGLAGGAGELFF

v_call: TRBV5-8
d_call: .
j_call: TRBJ1-3
clone_size: .
cdr3_nt: TGTGCCAGCAGCTTCCCAGGGTTCTCTGGAAACACCATATATTTT
cdr3_aa: CASSFPGFSGNTIYF

v_call: TRBV12-3/TRBV12-4
d_call: .
j_call: TRBJ2-1
clone_size: .
cdr3_nt: TGTGCCAGCAGCTCAGTAGAGCAGTTCTTC
cdr3_aa: CASSSVEQFF

v_call: TRBV5-5
d_call: .
j_call: TRBJ2-3
clone_size: .
cdr3_nt: TGTGCCAGCAGCTTCCCAGGATCAGATACGCAGTATTTT
cdr3_aa: CASSFPGSDTQYF

v_call: TRBV19
d_call: TRBD1
j_call: TRBJ1-5
clone_size: .
cdr3_nt: TGTGCCACCCGAGACAGGGAAGAGTCTCGGCCCCAGCATTTT
cdr3_aa: CATRDREESRPQHF

v_call: TRBV19
d_call: .
j_call: TRBJ2-7
clone_size: .
cdr3_nt: TGTGCCAGTAGTACCAGGCTAGCCGATCTCTCCTACGAGCAGTACTTC
cdr3_aa: CASSTRLADLSYEQYF

v_call: TRBV6-5
d_call: .
j_call: TRBJ1-4
clone_size: .
cdr3_nt: TGTGCCAGCAGCCACGGACTAAGACCTAATGAAAAACTGTTTTTT
cdr3_aa: CASSHGLRPNEKLFF

v_call: TRBV2
d_call: TRBD1
j_call: TRBJ1-4
clone_size: .
cdr3_nt: TGTGCCAGCAGGGGAGAACCGGGACAGGGGGCTATGCGAGAAAAACTGTTTTTT
cdr3_aa: CASRGEPGQGAMREKLFF

v_call: TRBV28
d_call: .
j_call: TRBJ1-2
clone_size: .
cdr3_nt: TGTGCCAGCCGGGAAGGGAACTCCTATGGCTACACCTTC
cdr3_aa: CASREGNSYGYTF

v_call: TRBV2
d_call: .
j_call: TRBJ1-1
clone_size: .
cdr3_nt: TGTGCCAGCACGCGGCAGGGGTTCGCTGAAGCTTTCTTT
cdr3_aa: CASTRQGFAEAFF

v_call: TRBV7-9
d_call: TRBD1
j_call: TRBJ2-6
clone_size: few
cdr3_nt: TGTGCCAGCAGCGACACCCCCGGACAGGGGTTGCCTGGGGCCAACGTCCTGACTTTC
cdr3_aa: CASSDTPGQGLPGANVLTF

v_call: TRBV4-1
d_call: TRBD2
j_call: TRBJ2-1
clone_size: .
cdr3_nt: TGCGCCAGCAGCCCTCTAGGACTAGCGGGCCTCAATGAGCAGTTCTTC
cdr3_aa: CASSPLGLAGLNEQFF

v_call: TRBV7-9
d_call: .
j_call: TRBJ1-1
clone_size: .
cdr3_nt: TGTGCCAGCAGCCAACTCCGGGGAGGGACTGAAGCTTTCTTT
cdr3_aa: CASSQLRGGTEAFF

v_call: TRBV18
d_call: TRBD1
j_call: TRBJ1-2
clone_size: .
cdr3_nt: TGTGCCAGCTCACCCGACAGGGTAGGCGGCTACACCTTC
cdr3_aa: CASSPDRVGGYTF

v_call: TRBV3-1/TRBV3-2
d_call: TRBD2
j_call: TRBJ2-5
clone_size: .
cdr3_nt: TGTGCCAGCAGCCAAGCTCTAGCGGGGGGTAAGGAGACCCAGTACTTC
cdr3_aa: CASSQALAGGKETQYF

v_call: TRBV4-2
d_call: .
j_call: TRBJ2-1
clone_size: .
cdr3_nt: TGTGCCAGCAGCCTCAACAGGGTCGAGCAGTTCTTC
cdr3_aa: CASSLNRVEQFF